These T cell receptor beta chains were read from a single sample in a study of neurological immune-mediated disorders. A single record per CDR3 protein comes from TCRdb applying MiXCR to the 5' RACE reads. The sample carries about 46,000 distinct CDR3 sequences, less than 4% recorded once. Sequenced input: PBMCs. The receptors here all came from a woman aged 50 to 60 with multiple sclerosis. Both conserved end residues are part of each CDR3. The order of the fields is V gene, D gene, clone size, J gene, CDR3 DNA, CDR3 protein. The D gene is left open where the match is weak. Clone sizes are shown as how often the clone was seen (once, few, many) or a class if it is expanded.

TRBV20-1	-	many	TRBJ1-5	TGCAGTGCTACCCAACTTGGGGGGGGAGGCAATCAGCCCCAGCATTTT	CSATQLGGGGNQPQHF
TRBV5-1	TRBD1	many	TRBJ2-7	TGCGCCAGCAGCTTGGAACCACAGGGGGCCGCCTACGAGCAGTACTTC	CASSLEPQGAAYEQYF
TRBV20-1	TRBD2	many	TRBJ2-5	TGCAGTGCTAGCCGGCCTAGCGGGAGGGAAGAGACCCAGTACTTC	CSASRPSGREETQYF
TRBV10-3	-	many	TRBJ2-3	TGTGCCATCAGCGGGCCCACGACAGATACGCAGTATTTT	CAISGPTTDTQYF
TRBV5-1	TRBD2	many	TRBJ2-1	TGCGCCAGCGGAGCGACGGGACTAGCGGGAGGGGAATTC	CASGATGLAGGEF
TRBV27	TRBD1	many	TRBJ2-1	TGTGCCAGCAGTGCCCTGACAGGGCAGAATGAGCAGTTCTTC	CASSALTGQNEQFF
TRBV28	-	many	TRBJ1-2	TGTGCCAGCGATAACCCCCTTCTGGGAAACTATGGCTACACCTTC	CASDNPLLGNYGYTF
TRBV20-1	-	many	TRBJ2-7	TGCAGTGCTAGAGAATTAAGAGGCTACGAGCAGTACTTC	CSARELRGYEQYF
TRBV20-1	-	many	TRBJ2-7	TGCAGTGGGACGAATGGGGCTGGCGAGCAGTACTTC	CSGTNGAGEQYF
TRBV5-6	-	many	TRBJ2-6	TGTGCCAGCAGCCCTCTGAGGACTGGGGCCAACGTCCTGACTTTC	CASSPLRTGANVLTF
TRBV7-2	-	many	TRBJ2-7	TGTGCCAGCAGCCAAAGGGGCGGACCTTCCTACGAGCAGTACTTC	CASSQRGGPSYEQYF
TRBV27	-	many	TRBJ1-5	TGTGCCAGCAGTGCCCCCCGGGACCGCCATAGAAGGTTAAATCAGCCCCAGCATTTT	CASSAPRDRHRRLNQPQHF
TRBV12-3/TRBV12-4	TRBD2	many	TRBJ2-7	TGTGCCAGCAGTTCACCGGCGGGAGGGGTCTACGAGCAGTACTTC	CASSSPAGGVYEQYF
TRBV5-1	-	many	TRBJ1-5	TGCGCCAGCAGCTTGGATGGACCAGGGGAACAGCCCCAGCATTTT	CASSLDGPGEQPQHF
TRBV5-1	TRBD1	many	TRBJ1-2	TGCGCCAGCAGCCAACAGGGGGAAAGAGGCTATGGCTACACCTTC	CASSQQGERGYGYTF
TRBV7-7	-	many	TRBJ2-3	TGTGCTAGCAGCTACAGCACCGAAGATACGCAGTATTTT	CASSYSTEDTQYF
TRBV3-1	TRBD2	many	TRBJ2-3	TGTGCCAGCACCCCCGAACCGGGAGGAGGGGATACGCAGTATTTT	CASTPEPGGGDTQYF
TRBV5-1	TRBD2	many	TRBJ2-5	TGCGCCAGCTCGAAGGTGCTAGCGGGAGGGCCGGGGGAGACCCAGTACTTC	CASSKVLAGGPGETQYF
TRBV19	-	many	TRBJ2-7	TGTGCCAGTAGTACTCGGGACCTCCCCTACGAGCAGTACTTC	CASSTRDLPYEQYF
TRBV5-1	TRBD1	many	TRBJ1-1	TGCGCCAGCAGCTTGGGACCTCAGGGGGGAAACACTGAAGCTTTCTTT	CASSLGPQGGNTEAFF
TRBV6-2/TRBV6-3	-	many	TRBJ1-2	TGTGCCAGCAGCCCCCCAGGGTCCTATGGCTACACCTTC	CASSPPGSYGYTF
TRBV5-1	-	many	TRBJ1-2	TGCGCCAGCAGCTCGCTCCCCGGTAATGGCTACACCTTC	CASSSLPGNGYTF
TRBV5-1	TRBD2	many	TRBJ2-1	TGCGCCAGCAGCCCCCTTAGTAGCGGGGCGCACAATGAGCAGTTCTTC	CASSPLSSGAHNEQFF
TRBV27	-	many	TRBJ1-1	TGTGCCAGCAGCACTAGTTTCGGGGCGAACACTGAAGCTTTCTTT	CASSTSFGANTEAFF
TRBV20-1	TRBD2	many	TRBJ2-4	TGCAGTGCCACTAGCGGGGGGGCCACGTCCCTTCAGTACTTC	CSATSGGATSLQYF
TRBV20-1	-	many	TRBJ2-1	TGCAGTGCTACCCTTCGATCTGATGAGCAGTTCTTC	CSATLRSDEQFF
TRBV5-4	TRBD1	many	TRBJ1-1	TGTGCCAGCCAGGGACAGGGGGCTGCTTTCTTT	CASQGQGAAFF
TRBV5-1	-	many	TRBJ2-1	TGCGCCAGCAGCTCCCCGCGGGCAGACAGCTCCTACAATGAGCAGTTCTTC	CASSSPRADSSYNEQFF
TRBV28	TRBD2	many	TRBJ2-7	TGTGCCAGCAGCCCGTTGTGGGAGGGCCACTACGAGCAGTACTTC	CASSPLWEGHYEQYF
TRBV6-5	TRBD1	many	TRBJ1-2	TGTGCCAGCAGCAAGACAGGGCTCGACTACACCTTC	CASSKTGLDYTF
TRBV7-9	-	many	TRBJ1-4	TGTGCCAGCAGCTTAGATGGGCGCCGAAATGAAAAACTGTTTTTT	CASSLDGRRNEKLFF
TRBV7-2	-	many	TRBJ2-7	TGTGCCAGCAGCGTCCACCCCGGGAGAAACGAGCAGTACTTC	CASSVHPGRNEQYF
TRBV12-3/TRBV12-4	-	many	TRBJ2-5	TGTGCCAGCAGACGTTCGGGACACACCCAAGAGACCCAGTACTTC	CASRRSGHTQETQYF
TRBV7-2	TRBD2	many	TRBJ2-1	TGTGCCAGCAGCCCACCCCCGCGCTTAGCGGGGGGGCCGGATGAGCAGTTCTTC	CASSPPPRLAGGPDEQFF
TRBV21-1	-	many	TRBJ2-7	TGTGCCAGCAGCTCCAGGGTGTCGGCGTACGAGCAGTACTTC	CASSSRVSAYEQYF
TRBV5-1	TRBD2	many	TRBJ2-1	TGCGCCAGCAGCCGTCCGGGCGGGAGGAGTGGGGAGCAGTTCTTC	CASSRPGGRSGEQFF
TRBV5-1	-	many	TRBJ2-2	TGCGCCAGCAGCAAGACAGTAGCGACCGGGGAGCTGTTTTTT	CASSKTVATGELFF
TRBV20-1	-	many	TRBJ2-3	TGCAGTGCTAGAAGGGTTCCCACAGATACGCAGTATTTT	CSARRVPTDTQYF